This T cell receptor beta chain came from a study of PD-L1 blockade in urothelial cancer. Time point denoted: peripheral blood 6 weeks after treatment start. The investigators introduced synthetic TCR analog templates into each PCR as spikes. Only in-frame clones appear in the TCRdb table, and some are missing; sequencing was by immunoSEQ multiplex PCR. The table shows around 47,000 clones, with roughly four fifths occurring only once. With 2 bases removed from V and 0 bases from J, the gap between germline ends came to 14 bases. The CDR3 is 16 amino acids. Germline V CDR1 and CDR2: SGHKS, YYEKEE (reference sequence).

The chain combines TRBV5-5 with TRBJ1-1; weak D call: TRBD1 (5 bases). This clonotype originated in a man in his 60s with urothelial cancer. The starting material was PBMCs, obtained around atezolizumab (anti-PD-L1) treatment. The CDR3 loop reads CASSLPHRTMNTEAFF. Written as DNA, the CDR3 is TGTGCCAGCAGCTTACCTCACAGGACCATGAACACTGAAGCTTTCTTT.